This T cell receptor (beta chain) is drawn from a study of PD-1 blockade in classical Hodgkin lymphoma. Profiling relied on immunoSEQ multiplex PCR, and the TCRdb table lists in-frame clones only, not all of them. Among approximately 4,400 clones listed, 50% to 70% were seen once. Relapse after autologous stem cell transplantation occurred in every patient, and brentuximab vedotin exposure varied. The starting material was peripheral blood mononuclear cells (PBMCs), obtained at baseline. This clonotype originated in a human donor with classical Hodgkin lymphoma.

CDR3 region: CASGQGGITDTQYF. CDR3 DNA sequence: TGTGCCAGTGGACAGGGTGGGATCACAGATACGCAGTATTTT. The rearrangement uses TRBV6-5 and TRBJ2-3; 8 bases are a match to TRBD1. Germline trimming cut 9 bases from V and 2 bases from J; bases unmatched to any gene: 7. The CDR3 is 14 residues long. In germline, CDR1 is MNHEY, CDR2 SVGAGI.